These 3 T cell receptor beta chains came from one sample sequenced in a study of shared clonotypes between healthy human individuals. Using immunoSEQ multiplex PCR, the repertoire was profiled, and TCRdb retains in-frame clones only, with some absent. The sample includes some 1,600,000 clones, roughly 98% of them seen just once. What was sequenced was naive CD4+ T cells sorted from blood. Noted subset: CD45RA+ positively selected. Every receptor here comes from a man aged 30-40 years in good health.

The chain has TRBV5-1 and TRBJ2-3; D not resolved. V lost 4 bases and J 6 bases, leaving 12 bases between the germline ends. The CDR3 is made up of 13 amino acids. Germline V gene data show CDR1 as SGHRS and CDR2 as YFSETQ. The DNA for the CDR3 is TGCGCCAGCAGCGGAATCGAAAGGGATACGCAGTATTTT. Its protein product is CASSGIERDTQYF.

The CDR3 region is CSVAPGNTEAFF. CDR3 bases: TGCAGCGTTGCCCCAGGGAACACTGAAGCTTTCTTT. The V gene is TRBV29-1, the J gene TRBJ1-1; no definite D call. CDR1 is SQVTM and CDR2 is ANQGSEA in the germline V gene. V was cut by 4 bases and J by 1 base, with 7 bases left in between. This CDR3 contains 12 residues.

The J gene is TRBJ2-1, the V gene TRBV21-1; the DNA was not used to check the table's D call, TRBD2. TRBV21-1 is annotated as a pseudogene. The CDR3 consists of 16 residues. Here the CDR3 DNA reads TGTGCCATGGGACTAGCGGGAGGTAACCGACACAATGAGCAGTTCTTC. It yields the protein CAMGLAGGNRHNEQFF.